Shown below are 15 T cell receptor beta chains from a single sample sequenced in a study of resident and recirculating memory T cells in vitiligo. TCRdb's copy holds only in-frame clones and misses some; the assay was immunoSEQ multiplex PCR. This table has 70,000 to 95,000 clones, around 92% appearing once. What was sequenced was blood. Source of these receptors: a male donor with vitiligo.

V gene TRBV5-4 combines with J gene TRBJ2-5; 8 bases fit TRBD2. The CDR3 spans 14 residues. After removal of 4 bases from V and 5 bases from J, the junction contained 7 bases not matched to a gene. Germline V gene sequence: CDR1 SGHNT, CDR2 YYREEE (reference sequence). The CDR3 here is CASSGERGRETQYF. In DNA form, the CDR3 reads TGTGCCAGCAGCGGGGAGCGCGGGAGGGAGACCCAGTACTTC.

The V gene is TRBV25-1, the J gene TRBJ2-7; TRBD2 might be the D (6 bases). Trimming removed 6 bases from V and 0 bases from J, with 9 bases in between. Germline CDR1 MGHDK, CDR2 SYGVNS. This CDR3 region has 13 residues. Written as DNA, the CDR3 is TGTGCCAGCAGGGGGGGAGGCTCCTACGAGCAGTACTTC. This gives the protein CASRGGGSYEQYF.

This clone was observed a few times. The chain combines TRBV27 with TRBJ1-1, with D possibly being TRBD1 (5 bases). CDR1 and CDR2 (germline): MNHEY, SMNVEV (reference sequence). Trimming shortened V by 3 bases and J by 6 bases, and 8 bases separated the two germline ends. The CDR3 length is 12 residues. The CDR3 loop reads CASSFRGAEAFF. The CDR3 bases are TGTGCCAGCAGTTTCCGGGGGGCTGAAGCTTTCTTT.

Relative to its sample, this clone is medium-sized. V usage is TRBV10-3 and J usage is TRBJ2-7; D perhaps matches TRBD1 (6 bases). This CDR3 has 15 amino acids. Trimming removed 5 bases at V and 7 bases at J, with 21 bases between. Germline assignment: CDR1 ENHRY and CDR2 SYGVKD. The CDR3 nucleotides are TGTGCCATCAGTCCCCCGGATGGGGGCGGGTGGGAGCAGTACTTC. Its translation is CAISPPDGGGWEQYF.

The chain carries TRBV2 and TRBJ1-2; the match to TRBD1 covers 8 bases. Germline trimming cut 5 bases from V and 5 bases from J; bases unmatched to any gene: 19. CDR3 size: 18 residues. The germline V gene has CDR1 SNHLY and CDR2 FYNNEI. The CDR3 DNA reads TGTGCCAGCAGTCCTGTCTTTGAGACGGACAGGGTAGGGTATGGCTACACCTTC. This encodes CASSPVFETDRVGYGYTF.

The chain links TRBV19 to TRBJ2-5; tentative D call: TRBD1 (5 bases). The CDR3 loop spans 14 amino acids. The germline gives CDR1 LNHDA, CDR2 SQIVND (reference sequence). V dropped 6 bases and J dropped 1 base, with 12 bases sitting between them. The DNA of the CDR3 is TGTGCCAGTAGCGCCGACAGTTCCCAAGAGACCCAGTACTTC. It encodes CASSADSSQETQYF.

V usage is TRBV5-1 and J usage is TRBJ2-1, with 10 positions matching TRBD2. Germline values: CDR1 SGHRS, CDR2 YFSETQ. The V and J ends lost 7 bases and 1 base, in that order; junction bases with no gene match: 5. This CDR3 contains 15 residues. CDR3 nucleotides: TGCGCCAGCGCCCCTAGCGGGAGATCCTACAATGAGCAGTTCTTC. This gives the protein CASAPSGRSYNEQFF.

The chain links TRBV13 to TRBJ1-4; D is ambiguous. The CDR3 runs to 14 residues. Trimming took off 1 base at V and 1 base at J, with 4 bases between the two ends. Germline-derived CDR1 and CDR2 are PRHDT and FYEKMQ (reference sequence). In nucleotides, the CDR3 is TGTGCCAGCAGCTTAGACAGAACTAATGAAAAACTGTTTTTT. Amino acid sequence: CASSLDRTNEKLFF. Complete variable domain (other parts from reference TRBV13 and TRBJ1-4): AAGVIQSPRHLIKEKRETATLKCYPIPRHDTVYWYQQGPGQDPQFLISFYEKMQSDKGSIPDRFSAQQFSDYHSELNMSSLELGDSALYFCASSLDRTNEKLFFGSGTQLSVL.

This chain links TRBV9 with TRBJ1-3, with a possible D match to TRBD1 (5 bases). CDR3 size: 16 residues. Germline V CDR1 and CDR2: SGDLS, YYNGEE. V was clipped by 0 bases and J by 0 bases, with 10 bases between them. CDR3 in amino acids: CASSVVGALSGNTIYF. In nucleotides, the CDR3 is TGTGCCAGCAGCGTAGTTGGGGCCCTCTCTGGAAACACCATATATTTT.

This clone was seen a handful of times. This sequence joins TRBV7-9 and TRBJ2-7, with TRBD1 identical over 11 bases. With V trimmed by 4 bases and J by 2 bases, 4 bases remained unmatched. The CDR3 runs to 15 residues. CDR1 and CDR2 from the germline V gene are SEHNR and FQNEAQ (reference sequence). CDR3 sequence (DNA): TGTGCCAGCAGCTCAGGGACAGGGGGGACCTACGAGCAGTACTTC. It codes for CASSSGTGGTYEQYF. Drawing the rest from reference TRBV7-9 and TRBJ2-7, the complete variable domain is DTGVSQNPRHKITKRGQNVTFRCDPISEHNRLYWYRQTLGQGPEFLTYFQNEAQLEKSRLLSDRFSAERPKGSFSTLEIQRTEQGDSAMYLCASSSGTGGTYEQYFGPGTRLTVT.

The V gene is TRBV7-2, the J gene TRBJ1-3, with 8 bases lining up with TRBD1. Germline values: CDR1 SGHTA, CDR2 FQGNSA. V was pared by 5 bases and J by 4 bases, with 7 bases of the junction left unmatched. CDR3 size: 15 residues. CDR3 sequence: CASSPDRESGNTIYF. The CDR3, as DNA: TGTGCCAGCAGCCCGGACAGGGAATCCGGAAACACCATATATTTT. The variable domain in full, with the rest retrieved from reference TRBV7-2 and TRBJ1-3, is GAGVSQSPSNKVTEKGKDVELRCDPISGHTALYWYRQSLGQGLEFLIYFQGNSAPDKSGLPSDRFSAERTGGSVSTLTIQRTQQEDSAVYLCASSPDRESGNTIYFGEGSWLTVV.

This chain joins TRBV5-1 and TRBJ2-1; perhaps TRBD2 as D (5 bases). There are 13 residues in the CDR3. CDR1 and CDR2 from the germline V gene are SGHRS and YFSETQ. Trimming stripped 1 base from V and 7 bases from J, with 9 bases between. The CDR3 bases are TGCGCCAGCAGCTTGTCTCGGGAAAATGAGCAGTTCTTC. The encoded protein is CASSLSRENEQFF.

The sample holds a few counts of this clone. The chain employs TRBV21-1 and TRBJ2-7; the table's D call, TRBD2, was not checked against the DNA. TRBV21-1 is a pseudogene segment. This CDR3 has 23 amino acids. DNA of the CDR3: TGTGCCAGCAGCCCCCCCAGGGCCTCCGTTGGGACTAGCGCCCGGCAAAGGTTCTACGAGCAGTACTTC. This sequence encodes CASSPPRASVGTSARQRFYEQYF.

The chain joins TRBV5-1 to TRBJ2-1; 14 bases agree with TRBD2. The germline CDR1 and CDR2 sequences are SGHRS and YFSETQ. J lost 7 bases, V lost 1 base, and 4 bases had no gene match. The CDR3 spans 16 residues. The CDR3 DNA reads as TGCGCCAGCAGCTTGCCCGGGACTAGCGGGAGTAATGAGCAGTTCTTC. It is translated as CASSLPGTSGSNEQFF.

The chain joins TRBV11-2 to TRBJ2-3; D might be TRBD2 (6 bases). The CDR3 runs to 18 residues. With 7 bases removed from V and 6 bases from J, the gap between germline ends came to 29 bases. Germline CDR1 and CDR2: SGHAT and FQNNGV. The CDR3: CASTTGTGGVLAGDTQYF. The CDR3 region has the DNA TGTGCCAGCACTACGGGGACTGGGGGTGTGCTAGCCGGGGATACGCAGTATTTT.